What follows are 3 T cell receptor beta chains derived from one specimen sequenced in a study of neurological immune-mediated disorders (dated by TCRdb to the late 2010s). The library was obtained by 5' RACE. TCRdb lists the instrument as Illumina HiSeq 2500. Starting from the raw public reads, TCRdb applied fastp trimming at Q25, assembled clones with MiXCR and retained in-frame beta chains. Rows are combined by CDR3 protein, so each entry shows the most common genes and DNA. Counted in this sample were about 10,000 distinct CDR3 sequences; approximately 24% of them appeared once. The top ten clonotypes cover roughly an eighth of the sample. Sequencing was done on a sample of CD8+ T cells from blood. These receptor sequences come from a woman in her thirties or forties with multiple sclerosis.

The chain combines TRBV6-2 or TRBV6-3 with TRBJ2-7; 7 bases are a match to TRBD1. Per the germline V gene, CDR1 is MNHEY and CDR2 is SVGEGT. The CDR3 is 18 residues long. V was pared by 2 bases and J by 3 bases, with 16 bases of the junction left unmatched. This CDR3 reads CASSYPSGQAKTFYEQYF. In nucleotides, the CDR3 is TGTGCCAGCAGTTACCCAAGTGGACAGGCCAAGACCTTCTACGAGCAGTACTTC.

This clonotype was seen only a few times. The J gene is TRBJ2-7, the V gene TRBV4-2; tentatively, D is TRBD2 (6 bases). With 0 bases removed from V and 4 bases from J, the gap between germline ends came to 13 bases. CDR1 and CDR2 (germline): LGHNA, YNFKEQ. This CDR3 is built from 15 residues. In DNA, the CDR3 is TGTGCCAGCAGCCAAGACCCGGGACTTTCTTACGAGCAGTACTTC. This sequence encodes CASSQDPGLSYEQYF.

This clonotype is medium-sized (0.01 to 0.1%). CDR3 amino acids: CASSDLNTEAFF. The CDR3 DNA reads as TGTGCCAGCAGTGACTTGAACACTGAAGCTTTCTTT. The rearrangement joins TRBV7-9 to TRBJ1-1; the D is unclear. Germline lookup yields CDR1 SEHNR and CDR2 FQNEAQ (reference sequence). This CDR3 has 12 residues. Deletions cut 6 bases from V and 0 bases from J, with 5 bases between.